This TCR beta chain appears in the sequencing data of a study of identical twins. This clonotype has just a few counts. Its antigen is undetermined. A universal primer binding site was introduced by template switching. The final cDNA contained unique molecular identifiers. TCRdb processed the 5' RACE reads anew with MiXCR; each CDR3 protein has one entry. The data contain 200,000 to 250,000 distinct CDR3 sequences, 5.5% to 8% of them seen just once; the ten biggest clones take up 3.5% to 4%. Whole-study findings and limits: Excess low generation probability was seen in twin-shared out-of-frame alpha sequences.

Germline values: CDR1 MDHEN, CDR2 SYDVKM. This CDR3 is built from 15 residues. Trimming removed 4 bases at V and 0 bases at J, with 7 bases between. These data also featured in a second study, about yellow fever vaccine responses in identical twins. In that study: Twins' T cell vaccine responses reportedly looked partly convergent, partly personalized.

The origin of this receptor is a woman aged 18-35 years in good health. This chain connects TRBV28 to TRBJ2-6; D gene uncertain. Sequencing used memory (CD45RO+) T cells sorted from blood. CDR3 sequence: CASSSRSSGANVLTF. The CDR3 DNA follows: TGTGCCAGCAGTTCAAGAAGCTCTGGGGCCAACGTCCTGACTTTC.